A selection of T cell receptor beta chains follows, all from one sample in a study of radiation and T cells in renal cell carcinoma. Data came from immunoSEQ multiplex PCR; TCRdb stores just in-frame clones and leaves some out. The repertoire consists of over 120,000 clones, with around nine tenths occurring once and the leading ten covering approximately 12%. The sample here was blood, taken from a patient whose treatment included radiotherapy and nephrectomy. The receptor set was obtained from a woman in her forties or fifties with renal cell carcinoma. CDR3s include the opening cysteine and the closing phenylalanine or tryptophan. D genes are given only for firm matches. Clone size is not always given. Where it is, it says once, few, many or a class for expanded clones.

CDR3 protein | CDR3 DNA | clone size | J gene | V gene | D gene
CASSPGQGFQPQHF | TGTGCCAGCTCACCCGGACAGGGGTTCCAGCCCCAGCATTTT | . | TRBJ1-5 | TRBV18 | TRBD1
CSVERTAEAFF | TGCAGCGTTGAACGGACAGCCGAAGCTTTCTTT | . | TRBJ1-1 | TRBV29-1 | .
CASSLGSAGTGELFF | TGTGCCAGCAGCTTAGGTTCGGCAGGCACCGGGGAGCTGTTTTTT | . | TRBJ2-2 | TRBV7-9 | .
CASRAGRSQETQYF | TGTGCCAGTAGGGCGGGACGGAGCCAAGAGACCCAGTACTTC | . | TRBJ2-5 | TRBV19 | .
CASSPYGQASNQPQHF | TGTGCCAGCTCACCATACGGACAGGCGAGCAATCAGCCCCAGCATTTT | . | TRBJ1-5 | TRBV18 | TRBD1
CAIRTQGQETQYF | TGTGCCATCAGAACACAGGGACAAGAGACCCAGTACTTC | . | TRBJ2-5 | TRBV10-3 | .
CASSYSPDTYEQYF | TGTGCCAGCAGTTACTCGCCCGATACCTACGAGCAGTACTTC | . | TRBJ2-7 | TRBV6-5 | .
CASSSLAGGGDTQYF | TGCGCCAGCAGCTCCCTAGCGGGGGGAGGAGATACGCAGTATTTT | . | TRBJ2-3 | TRBV5-1 | TRBD2
CASSPRRDEQYF | TGTGCCAGCTCACCGCGGCGGGACGAGCAGTACTTC | . | TRBJ2-7 | TRBV18 | .
CASSPKQNTIYF | TGCGCCAGCAGTCCGAAACAAAACACCATATATTTT | . | TRBJ1-3 | TRBV23-1 | .
CAISELLGEKLFF | TGTGCCATCAGTGAGTTACTAGGAGAAAAACTGTTTTTT | . | TRBJ1-4 | TRBV10-3 | .
CASSLAVRGFLLLGDTQYF | TGCGCCAGCAGCTTGGCCGTCAGGGGATTCCTACTATTGGGGGATACGCAGTATTTT | . | TRBJ2-3 | TRBV5-1 | .
CASSYSSLGRGNTIYF | TGTGCCAGCAGTTACTCGTCGTTGGGGCGCGGAAACACCATATATTTT | . | TRBJ1-3 | TRBV6-5 | .
CASSLRTSGGLNTGELFF | TGTGCCAGCAGCTTAAGGACTAGCGGGGGCCTTAACACCGGGGAGCTGTTTTTT | . | TRBJ2-2 | TRBV7-8 | TRBD2
CASSQSSTDTQYF | TGTGCCAGCAGCCAATCTAGCACAGATACGCAGTATTTT | . | TRBJ2-3 | TRBV16 | .
CASSLIRRTGQETQYF | TGTGCCAGCAGCTTAATACGGAGAACCGGGCAAGAGACCCAGTACTTC | . | TRBJ2-5 | TRBV7-9 | .
CASRSAGDTQYF | TGTGCCAGCAGGTCTGCTGGAGATACGCAGTATTTT | . | TRBJ2-3 | TRBV6-5 | .
CASSLADSSGGTQYF | TGTGCCAGCAGCTTAGCTGACTCCTCGGGGGGGACCCAGTACTTC | . | TRBJ2-5 | TRBV7-6 | TRBD2
CASSLNTGTSGELFF | TGCGCCAGCAGCTTGAATACGGGTACATCCGGGGAGCTGTTTTTT | . | TRBJ2-2 | TRBV5-1 | .
CASSALAGVSDTQYF | TGTGCCAGCAGCGCCTTAGCGGGGGTATCAGATACGCAGTATTTT | . | TRBJ2-3 | TRBV9 | TRBD2
CAISEGAGDRNEQFF | TGTGCCATCAGTGAAGGAGCGGGGGATAGGAATGAGCAGTTCTTC | few | TRBJ2-1 | TRBV10-3 | TRBD2
CASSFRGNTEAFF | TGTGCCAGCAGCTTCCGGGGGAACACTGAAGCTTTCTTT | . | TRBJ1-1 | TRBV11-1 | .
CASSPSAGNEKLFF | TGTGCCAGCTCACCATCGGCGGGAAATGAAAAACTGTTTTTT | . | TRBJ1-4 | TRBV18 | .
CASSQVSNTQYF | TGTGCCAGCAGCCAAGTATCGAATACGCAGTATTTT | . | TRBJ2-3 | TRBV14 | .
CASTRSVRTNEKLFF | TGTGCCAGCACTCGAAGTGTTCGGACTAATGAAAAACTGTTTTTT | few | TRBJ1-4 | TRBV6-5 | .
CASSLDSSTSGEQYF | TGTGCCAGCAGCTTAGACTCATCGACTAGCGGCGAGCAGTACTTC | once | TRBJ2-7 | TRBV11-3 | TRBD2
CASSIMGFSTDTQYF | TGTGCCAGTAGTATAATGGGTTTTAGCACAGATACGCAGTATTTT | . | TRBJ2-3 | TRBV19 | .
CASSPDSQETQYF | TGTGCCAGCTCACCCGACAGCCAAGAGACCCAGTACTTC | . | TRBJ2-5 | TRBV18 | .
CAISYGGGEETQYF | TGTGCCATCAGTTACGGCGGGGGGGAAGAGACCCAGTACTTC | . | TRBJ2-5 | TRBV10-3 | TRBD2
CATSRDAAYGYTF | TGTGCCACCAGCAGAGATGCCGCTTATGGCTACACCTTC | . | TRBJ1-2 | TRBV15 | .
CASSSYTGGYGYTF | TGTGCCAGCAGCAGTTACACAGGAGGCTATGGCTACACCTTC | . | TRBJ1-2 | TRBV7-2 | .
CASSRQGRMNTEAFF | TGTGCCAGCTCTCGACAGGGGCGAATGAACACTGAAGCTTTCTTT | . | TRBJ1-1 | TRBV18 | TRBD1
CASSPLAGGSYEQYF | TGTGCCAGCTCACCCCTAGCGGGGGGATCCTACGAGCAGTACTTC | . | TRBJ2-7 | TRBV18 | TRBD2
CASSDRDRGFYGYTF | TGTGCCAGCAGTGACCGGGACAGGGGCTTCTATGGCTACACCTTC | . | TRBJ1-2 | TRBV6-1 | TRBD1
CASSMTPQETQYF | TGTGCCAGCAGCATGACACCTCAAGAGACCCAGTACTTC | . | TRBJ2-5 | TRBV7-3 | .
CASSSYDRGPNTQYF | TGTGCCAGCAGCTCCTATGACAGGGGGCCAAATACGCAGTATTTT | once | TRBJ2-3 | TRBV7-9 | TRBD1
CATSSWGQGGTNEKLFF | TGTGCCACCAGCAGTTGGGGACAGGGCGGAACTAATGAAAAACTGTTTTTT | . | TRBJ1-4 | TRBV15 | TRBD1
CASGSGTGYEQYF | TGCGCCAGCGGAAGCGGGACAGGGTATGAGCAGTACTTC | . | TRBJ2-7 | TRBV5-1 | TRBD1
CASSIQGSNTEAFF | TGTGCCAGTAGCATACAGGGGTCGAACACTGAAGCTTTCTTT | . | TRBJ1-1 | TRBV19 | TRBD1
CASSLRSGATYGSYEQYF | TGTGCCAGCAGCTTAAGATCGGGAGCCACATACGGCAGCTACGAGCAGTACTTC | . | TRBJ2-7 | TRBV13 | .
CASSDLTRNYGYTF | TGTGCCAGCAGTGATCTTACCCGAAACTATGGCTACACCTTC | . | TRBJ1-2 | TRBV6-4 | .
CASSPSQVSDGYTF | TGTGCCAGCTCACCTTCACAGGTGTCGGATGGCTACACCTTC | . | TRBJ1-2 | TRBV18 | .
CASSLERANYGYTF | TGTGCCAGCAGCTTGGAAAGGGCCAACTATGGCTACACCTTC | once | TRBJ1-2 | TRBV5-5 | .
CATSRDLARGYTF | TGTGCCACCAGCAGAGATTTAGCGCGGGGCTACACCTTC | once | TRBJ1-2 | TRBV15 | .
CASSPTGEPHTQYF | TGTGCCAGTAGTCCCACGGGAGAGCCTCATACGCAGTATTTT | . | TRBJ2-3 | TRBV19 | .
CASSTPAGAGGNEQFF | TGTGCCAGTAGTACCCCCGCGGGAGCGGGGGGCAATGAGCAGTTCTTC | . | TRBJ2-1 | TRBV19 | TRBD2
CASSDGTSYEQYF | TGTGCCAGCAGTGACGGAACCTCCTACGAGCAGTACTTC | . | TRBJ2-7 | TRBV25-1 | .
CASSYPSGGAPSSQYF | TGTGCCAGCAGTTATCCCAGCGGGGGGGCGCCGTCTTCGCAGTATTTT | . | TRBJ2-3 | TRBV6-5 | TRBD2
CATRRLAKNIQYF | TGTGCCACCCGCAGACTAGCCAAAAACATTCAGTACTTC | . | TRBJ2-4 | TRBV28 | .
CASSPQKGQETQYF | TGCGCCAGCAGCCCCCAGAAGGGGCAAGAGACCCAGTACTTC | . | TRBJ2-5 | TRBV4-1 | .
CASFEGGPTEAFF | TGTGCCAGCTTCGAGGGGGGCCCCACTGAAGCTTTCTTT | . | TRBJ1-1 | TRBV18 | .
CAWSGGRTDTQYF | TGTGCCTGGAGTGGAGGACGTACAGATACGCAGTATTTT | . | TRBJ2-3 | TRBV30 | .
CASSSLQVSGGEQYF | TGTGCCAGCAGCTCCTTACAGGTCTCTGGGGGGGAGCAGTACTTC | . | TRBJ2-7 | TRBV7-2 | .
CASSYPGQGSETQYF | TGTGCCAGCAGTTACCCTGGACAGGGGTCGGAGACCCAGTACTTC | once | TRBJ2-5 | TRBV6-5 | TRBD1
CASNTPEFRNQPQHF | TGTGCCAGTAACACTCCGGAGTTCCGCAATCAGCCCCAGCATTTT | . | TRBJ1-5 | TRBV19 | .